The 25 T cell receptor beta chains below come from one sample, sequenced in a study of T cells in Graves' hyperthyroidism and ophthalmopathy. There were TCR beta CDR3 regions amplified from RNA transcripts. An initial round of RT-PCR targeting the TCR CDR3 relied on the HTBI primer set. Each CDR3 protein gets one entry after TCRdb re-called the multiplex PCR reads with MiXCR. The sample lists approximately 420,000 distinct CDR3 sequences; about 15% were seen once. Sequencing was performed on blood. The receptors come from a woman aged 30 to 39 with Graves' hyperthyroidism.

A few counts support this clonotype. The chain combines TRBV6-5 with TRBJ2-5; TRBD2 matches at 8 bases. CDR1 MNHEY and CDR2 SVGAGI come from the germline V gene. The CDR3 runs 15 residues. V shed 1 base, J shed 5 bases, and the junction held 6 bases outside the gene matches. CDR3 coding DNA: TGTGCCAGCAGTTACTACGGGGGGGTCGGGGAGACCCAGTACTTC. Protein sequence: CASSYYGGVGETQYF.

This clonotype was seen ten or more times. V and J are TRBV15 and TRBJ2-6, with 7 bases aligning to TRBD1. With 8 bases clipped from V and 3 bases from J, the junction kept 7 bases outside the gene matches. This CDR3 is built from 15 residues. In germline, CDR1 is LNHNV, CDR2 YYDKDF (reference sequence). In DNA form, the CDR3 reads TGTGCCACCGGAGACAGGGCAAGTGGGGCCAACGTCCTGACTTTC. Protein: CATGDRASGANVLTF.

This clonotype was detected only a few times. This rearrangement joins TRBV6-1 to TRBJ2-1, with D unclear. This CDR3 has 12 residues. V was cut by 10 bases and J by 7 bases, with 14 bases left in between. Germline assignment: CDR1 MNHNS and CDR2 SASEGT. The CDR3 loop is CATMTSTNEQFF. The CDR3 DNA follows: TGTGCCACCATGACTTCGACTAATGAGCAGTTCTTC.

This clonotype came up many times. The chain recombines TRBV7-2 with TRBJ2-7, with 9 nucleotides matching TRBD2. This CDR3 region has 17 residues. Germline trimming cut 1 base from V and 4 bases from J; bases unmatched to any gene: 11. Germline values: CDR1 SGHTA, CDR2 FQGNSA. CDR3 region: CASSLDFSGSSWYEQYF. The CDR3 bases are TGTGCCAGCAGCTTAGATTTTAGCGGGAGTTCTTGGTACGAGCAGTACTTC.

This clonotype occurred a few times. The rearrangement links TRBV19 to TRBJ2-4; TRBD1 might be the D (6 bases). There are 14 residues in the CDR3. Trimming took 6 bases from V and 5 from J, leaving 14 bases between them. Per germline, CDR1 LNHDA and CDR2 SQIVND (reference sequence). CDR3 region: CASSPTGGQNIQYF. CDR3 coding DNA: TGTGCCAGTAGCCCGACAGGTGGCCAAAACATTCAGTACTTC.

This clonotype has only a few counts. The rearrangement joins TRBV27 to TRBJ2-7; D perhaps matches TRBD1 (5 bases). The ends were cut back, 2 bases at V and 4 bases at J, with 12 bases in the middle. This CDR3 has 14 residues. Germline V gene sequence: CDR1 MNHEY, CDR2 SMNVEV (reference sequence). The CDR3 spells CASSLPGIGYEQYF. CDR3 sequence (DNA): TGTGCCAGCAGTTTACCAGGGATAGGATACGAGCAGTACTTC.

This clonotype was observed at least ten times. The chain employs TRBV3-1 and TRBJ1-4, with D unclear. Germline loops: CDR1 LGHDT, CDR2 YNNKEL (reference sequence). This CDR3 is 13 amino acids long. Deletions cut 3 bases from V and 2 bases from J, with 4 bases between. The CDR3 here is CASSQGTNEKLFF. The CDR3, as DNA: TGTGCCAGCAGCCAGGGGACTAATGAAAAACTGTTTTTT.

This clonotype has at least ten counts. J is TRBJ2-7 and V is TRBV28, with D possibly TRBD2 on 5 matching bases. The V gene's germline CDR1 is MDHEN and CDR2 SYDVKM. Trimming shortened V by 4 bases and J by 3 bases, and 13 bases separated the two germline ends. CDR3 length equals 14 residues. CDR3 sequence (DNA): TGTGCCAGCAGTTCTAGAGGGTTAAACTACGAGCAGTACTTC. It is translated as CASSSRGLNYEQYF.

This clonotype came up many times. This chain joins TRBV30 and TRBJ2-7, with 7 bases lining up with TRBD1. Trimming cost V 5 bases and J 3 bases; bases outside gene matches: 4. CDR1 and CDR2 from the germline V gene are GTSNPN and SVGIG (reference sequence). The CDR3 totals 12 residues. The CDR3 protein is CAWGWTGYEQYF. The CDR3 coding sequence is TGTGCCTGGGGGTGGACAGGCTACGAGCAGTACTTC.

This clonotype was found a few times. The rearrangement links TRBV20-1 to TRBJ1-1, with D maybe TRBD1 (5 bases). Trimming cost V 2 bases and J 6 bases, with 13 bases left between them. Germline loops: CDR1 DFQATT, CDR2 SNEGSKA (reference sequence). This CDR3 contains 13 residues. The CDR3 reads CSARWGTVSEAFF. CDR3 coding DNA: TGCAGTGCTAGATGGGGGACTGTTTCTGAAGCTTTCTTT.

This clonotype was detected a few times. V is TRBV3-1 and J is TRBJ2-2; the D gene is possibly TRBD1 (6 bases). The CDR3 runs 14 residues. V was cut by 5 bases and J by 6 bases, with 13 bases left in between. Germline CDR1 is LGHDT and CDR2 is YNNKEL (reference sequence). CDR3 loop: CASSDADSPGELFF. The CDR3 coding sequence is TGTGCCAGCAGCGACGCGGACAGTCCCGGGGAGCTGTTTTTT.

The chain carries TRBV10-2 and TRBJ2-7, with 8 bases fitting TRBD2. CDR1 is WSHSY, CDR2 SAAADI, per germline. Germline trimming cut 10 bases from V and 4 bases from J; bases unmatched to any gene: 15. The CDR3 is 15 residues long. The CDR3 DNA is TGCGCCACCACCGGGGGGGCCCACTTACATTACGAGCAGTACTTC. As protein: CATTGGAHLHYEQYF.

This clonotype was counted many times. CDR3 loop: CASSLNHFYYEQYF. In DNA form, the CDR3 reads TGTGCCAGCAGCTTAAACCACTTCTACTACGAGCAGTACTTC. This chain links TRBV7-2 with TRBJ2-7, with D uncertain. Per the germline V gene, CDR1 is SGHTA and CDR2 is FQGNSA. V lost 2 bases, J lost 3 bases, and 11 bases lay in between. CDR3 length equals 14 residues.

The chain is built from TRBV29-1 and TRBJ2-5; 12 bases are a match to TRBD2. The CDR3 extends over 19 amino acids. The J segment lost 0 bases and the V segment lost 0 bases, leaving 11 bases of the junction unmatched. In germline, CDR1 is SQVTM, CDR2 ANQGSEA. The DNA of the CDR3 is TGCAGCGTTGAAGATTGGCGACTAGCGGGAGAGGACCACCAAGAGACCCAGTACTTC. This sequence encodes CSVEDWRLAGEDHQETQYF.

This clonotype showed up many times. V gene TRBV30 combines with J gene TRBJ1-2; 7 bases line up with TRBD1. Germline CDR1 and CDR2: GTSNPN and SVGIG (reference sequence). V shed 1 base, J shed 7 bases, and the junction held 6 bases outside the gene matches. The CDR3 runs to 13 residues. CDR3 in amino acids: CAWSDRGFGGYTF. In DNA, the CDR3 is TGTGCCTGGAGTGACAGGGGCTTCGGTGGCTACACCTTC. Filled out from reference TRBV30 and TRBJ1-2, the complete variable domain reads SQTIHQWPATLVQPVGSPLSLECTVEGTSNPNLYWYRQAAGRGLQLLFYSVGIGQISSEVPQNLSASRPQDRQFILSSKKLLLSDSGFYLCAWSDRGFGGYTFGSGTRLTVV.

This chain connects TRBV28 to TRBJ2-7, with unresolved D. The CDR3 loop spans 14 amino acids. CDR1 is MDHEN, CDR2 SYDVKM, per germline. V lost 5 bases and J 3 bases, leaving 14 bases between the germline ends. This CDR3 is CASSPPLGRYEQYF. CDR3 DNA sequence: TGTGCCAGCAGTCCCCCCCTGGGCCGCTACGAGCAGTACTTC. Looking up the rest from reference TRBV28 and TRBJ2-7 gives the full variable domain: DVKVTQSSRYLVKRTGEKVFLECVQDMDHENMFWYRQDPGLGLRLIYFSYDVKMKEKGDIPEGYSVSREKKERFSLILESASTNQTSMYLCASSPPLGRYEQYFGPGTRLTVT.

This clonotype was observed many times. The chain is built from TRBV12-3 or TRBV12-4 and TRBJ2-7; 9 bases are shared with TRBD2. The CDR3 has 15 residues. The V and J ends lost 3 bases and 1 base, in that order; junction bases with no gene match: 4. CDR3 in amino acids: CASSFSGSRSYEQYF. CDR3 nucleotide sequence: TGTGCCAGCAGTTTTAGCGGGAGTAGGTCCTACGAGCAGTACTTC.

This clonotype was seen at least ten times. The chain couples TRBV2 to TRBJ2-2; the D is unclear. CDR1 and CDR2 (germline): SNHLY, FYNNEI. Trimming took off 2 bases at V and 5 bases at J, with 12 bases between the two ends. This CDR3 is 15 amino acids long. This CDR3 reads CASSEFRELTGELFF. CDR3 nucleotide sequence: TGTGCCAGCAGTGAATTTAGGGAACTGACCGGGGAGCTGTTTTTT.

This clonotype was found many times. The chain joins TRBV24-1 to TRBJ2-2, with TRBD2 as a possible D gene (6 bases). Germline CDR1 reads KGHDR; CDR2 reads SFDVKD. The CDR3 runs 16 residues. Trimming removed 6 bases at V and 0 bases at J, with 13 bases between. CDR3 amino acids: CATSRTLASNTGELFF. The CDR3 DNA reads TGTGCCACCAGTCGGACGCTAGCGTCGAACACCGGGGAGCTGTTTTTT.

There are a few counts of this clonotype. The chain employs TRBV6-1 and TRBJ2-4; D not certain. The CDR3 covers 18 residues. The germline V gene has CDR1 MNHNS and CDR2 SASEGT. V dropped 5 bases and J dropped 2 bases, with 22 bases sitting between them. In nucleotides, the CDR3 is TGTGCCAGCAGTCAGGATACCCCGGACCTTGCGTCCAAAAACATTCAGTACTTC. It yields the protein CASSQDTPDLASKNIQYF.

The V gene is TRBV25-1, the J gene TRBJ2-2, with 7 nucleotides matching TRBD2. J gave up 6 bases and V 7 bases, and 11 bases lay outside the gene matches. Germline assignment: CDR1 MGHDK and CDR2 SYGVNS. The CDR3 sequence is 15 residues long. CDR3 protein: CASTRGERDAGELFF. CDR3 DNA sequence: TGTGCCAGCACCCGGGGGGAGCGGGACGCCGGGGAGCTGTTTTTT.

The table lists this clonotype with many counts. This chain connects TRBV2 to TRBJ1-1, with 10 nucleotides matching TRBD1. The trim removed 6 bases at V and 6 bases at J, leaving 4 bases unmatched. Germline V gene lookup returns CDR1 SNHLY and CDR2 FYNNEI. The CDR3 runs 13 residues. This CDR3 is CASRGQGRAEAFF. The CDR3 nucleotides are TGTGCCAGCAGGGGACAGGGGAGAGCTGAAGCTTTCTTT.

The V gene is TRBV4-1, the J gene TRBJ2-3; 7 bases line up with TRBD2. With V trimmed by 3 bases and J by 3 bases, 12 bases remained unmatched. CDR3 length: 17 residues. Germline V lookup: CDR1 MGHRA, CDR2 YSYEKL. For the CDR3, the DNA is TGCGCCAGCAGCCAGTGGCTAGCGGCAGAGGGAACAGATACGCAGTATTTT. It codes for CASSQWLAAEGTDTQYF.

About this clonotype itself: At one end, the junction sequence differs from germline, possibly due to a read error. The chain joins TRBV9 to TRBJ2-5; TRBD2 matches at 9 bases. Germline V gene lookup returns CDR1 SGDLS and CDR2 YYNGEE. The CDR3 runs 17 residues. CDR3 bases: TGTGCCGGCAGCGTAGGGATAGCGGGAGTTACCCAAGAGACCCAGTACTTC. Its protein is CAGSVGIAGVTQETQYF.

The chain links TRBV15 to TRBJ2-7; weak D call: TRBD2 (7 bases). The CDR3 extends over 15 amino acids. Trimming took 0 bases from V and 0 from J, leaving 9 bases between them. Germline V gives CDR1 LNHNV, CDR2 YYDKDF (reference sequence). The CDR3 nucleotides are TGTGCCACCAGCAGAGATAGGGGGGGCTCCTACGAGCAGTACTTC. It specifies CATSRDRGGSYEQYF.